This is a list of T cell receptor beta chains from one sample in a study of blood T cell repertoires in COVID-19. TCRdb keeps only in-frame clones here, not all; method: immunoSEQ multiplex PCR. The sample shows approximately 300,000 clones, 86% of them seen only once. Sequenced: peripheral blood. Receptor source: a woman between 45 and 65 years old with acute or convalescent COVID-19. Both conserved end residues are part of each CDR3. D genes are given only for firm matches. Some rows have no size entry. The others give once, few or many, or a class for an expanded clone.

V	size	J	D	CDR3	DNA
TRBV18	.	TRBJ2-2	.	CASSPVAPEAGELFF	TGTGCCAGCTCACCAGTTGCTCCCGAGGCCGGGGAGCTGTTTTTT
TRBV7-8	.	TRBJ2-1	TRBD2	CASSHRTSGTNEQFF	TGTGCCAGCAGCCACAGGACTAGCGGGACCAATGAGCAGTTCTTC
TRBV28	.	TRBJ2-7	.	CASKQQAHEQYF	TGTGCCAGCAAGCAACAGGCCCACGAGCAGTACTTC
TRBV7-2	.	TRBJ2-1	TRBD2	CASSLVATSGSGEQFF	TGTGCCAGCAGCTTAGTCGCAACTAGCGGGAGTGGTGAGCAGTTCTTC
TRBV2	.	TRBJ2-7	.	CASSEDLVSSYEQYF	TGTGCCAGCAGTGAAGACTTGGTAAGCTCCTACGAGCAGTACTTC
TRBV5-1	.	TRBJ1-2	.	CASSLLGANYGYTF	TGCGCCAGCAGCTTGTTGGGAGCTAACTATGGCTACACCTTC
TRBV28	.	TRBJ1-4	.	CASSSRGATNEKLFF	TGTGCCAGCAGTTCCCGGGGTGCAACTAATGAAAAACTGTTTTTT
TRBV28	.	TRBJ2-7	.	CATSVTRWAYEQYF	TGTGCCACTTCAGTGACACGGTGGGCCTACGAGCAGTACTTC
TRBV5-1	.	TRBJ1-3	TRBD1	CASSSTGGENTIYF	TGCGCCAGCAGCTCAACAGGGGGCGAAAACACCATATATTTT
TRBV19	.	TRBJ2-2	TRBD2	CASSGLAGNTGELFF	TGTGCCAGTAGCGGACTAGCGGGGAACACCGGGGAGCTGTTTTTT
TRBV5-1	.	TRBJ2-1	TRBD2	CASSLGSGDYNEQFF	TGCGCCAGCAGCTTGGGTAGCGGGGACTACAATGAGCAGTTCTTC
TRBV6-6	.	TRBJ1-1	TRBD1	CASSYPGQGKVEAFF	TGTGCCAGCAGTTACCCTGGACAGGGTAAAGTTGAAGCTTTCTTT
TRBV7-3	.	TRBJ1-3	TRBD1	CASSLRQGNTIYF	TGTGCCAGCAGCTTACGACAGGGGAACACCATATATTTT
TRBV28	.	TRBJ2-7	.	CASSPDSAWTYEQYF	TGTGCCAGCAGTCCGGACTCTGCCTGGACCTACGAGCAGTACTTC
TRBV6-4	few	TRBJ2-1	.	CASSVFPGLLQFF	TGTGCCAGCAGTGTCTTTCCGGGACTGCTCCAGTTCTTC
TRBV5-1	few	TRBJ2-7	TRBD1	CASSPGQGLFEQYF	TGCGCCAGCAGCCCCGGACAGGGGTTGTTCGAGCAGTACTTC
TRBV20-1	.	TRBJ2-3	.	CSASNLATDTQYF	TGCAGTGCTAGTAATCTAGCTACAGATACGCAGTATTTT
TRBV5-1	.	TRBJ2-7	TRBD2	CASSLVQAGESYEQYF	TGCGCCAGCAGCTTGGTTCAAGCGGGAGAGTCCTACGAGCAGTACTTC
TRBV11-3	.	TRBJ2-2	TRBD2	CASSSVLAGELFF	TGTGCCAGCAGCTCAGTCCTAGCGGGAGAGCTGTTTTTT
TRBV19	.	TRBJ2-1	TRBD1	CASSRGQGSFYNEQFF	TGTGCCAGTAGTAGGGGACAGGGGAGTTTCTACAATGAGCAGTTCTTC
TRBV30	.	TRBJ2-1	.	CAWKAGLGGGYNEQFF	TGTGCCTGGAAGGCGGGACTCGGAGGAGGCTACAATGAGCAGTTCTTC
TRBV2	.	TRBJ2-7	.	CASSLRGDFSYEQYF	TGTGCCAGCAGTCTACGCGGGGATTTTTCCTACGAGCAGTACTTC
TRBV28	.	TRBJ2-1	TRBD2	CASSLPIGSGRNNEQFF	TGTGCCAGCAGTCTCCCGATAGGGAGCGGGAGAAACAATGAGCAGTTCTTC
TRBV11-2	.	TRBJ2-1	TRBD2	CASSSREAPYNEQFF	TGTGCCAGCAGCTCACGGGAGGCCCCCTACAATGAGCAGTTCTTC
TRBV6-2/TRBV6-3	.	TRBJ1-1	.	CASSFDSYFQAFF	TGTGCCAGCAGCTTTGACAGTTATTTCCAAGCTTTCTTT
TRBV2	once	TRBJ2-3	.	CASSEARDTQYF	TGTGCCAGCAGTGAAGCGCGAGATACGCAGTATTTT
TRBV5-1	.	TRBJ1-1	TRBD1	CASSAGQGTGAFF	TGCGCCAGCAGCGCAGGACAGGGTACGGGAGCTTTCTTT
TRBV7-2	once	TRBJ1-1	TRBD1	CASSSQRQGRNTEAFF	TGTGCCAGCAGCTCTCAGAGACAGGGGCGGAACACTGAAGCTTTCTTT
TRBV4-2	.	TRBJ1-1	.	CASSQVGNTGRPEAFF	TGTGCCAGCAGCCAAGTAGGGAATACAGGGCGGCCTGAAGCTTTCTTT
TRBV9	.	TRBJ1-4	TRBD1	CASSARPIKDRGGRGEKLFF	TGTGCCAGCAGCGCCCGACCGATTAAGGACAGGGGAGGTAGGGGTGAAAAACTGTTTTTT
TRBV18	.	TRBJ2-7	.	CASSDQGQIYEQYF	TGTGCCAGCTCAGATCAGGGCCAAATCTACGAGCAGTACTTC
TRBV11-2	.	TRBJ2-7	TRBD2	CASSPRRAGAYEQYF	TGTGCCAGCAGCCCCCGCCGGGCGGGGGCCTACGAGCAGTACTTC
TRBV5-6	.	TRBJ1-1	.	CASSLGRNTEAFF	TGTGCCAGCAGCTTGGGCAGGAACACTGAAGCTTTCTTT
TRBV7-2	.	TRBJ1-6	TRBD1	CASSPSPPGQGFGPLHF	TGTGCCAGCAGCCCGAGTCCTCCGGGACAGGGTTTTGGTCCCCTCCACTTT
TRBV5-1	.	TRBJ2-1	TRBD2	CASAREPGNEQFF	TGCGCCAGCGCGCGGGAGCCGGGCAATGAGCAGTTCTTC
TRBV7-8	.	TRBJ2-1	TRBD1	CASSLEGTGIDEQFF	TGTGCCAGCAGCTTAGAAGGGACAGGGATAGATGAGCAGTTCTTC
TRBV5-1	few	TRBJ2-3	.	CASSLEGSGTQYF	TGCGCCAGCAGCTTGGAAGGGAGCGGTACGCAGTATTTT
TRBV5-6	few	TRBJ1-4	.	CASSLAPLRNEKLFF	TGTGCCAGCAGCTTGGCCCCGCTTAGAAATGAAAAACTGTTTTTT
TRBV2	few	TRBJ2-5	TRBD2	CASSAGLGRGETQYF	TGTGCCAGCAGTGCTGGACTAGGAAGGGGAGAGACCCAGTACTTC
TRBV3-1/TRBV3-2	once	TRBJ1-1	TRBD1	CASSRQGGNTEAFF	TGTGCCAGCAGCCGACAGGGGGGGAACACTGAAGCTTTCTTT
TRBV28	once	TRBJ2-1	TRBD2	CASSKGLAGVYNEQFF	TGTGCCAGCAGCAAAGGACTAGCGGGAGTGTACAATGAGCAGTTCTTC
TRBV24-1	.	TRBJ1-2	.	CATSDFGRDYGYTF	TGTGCCACCAGTGATTTCGGCCGGGACTATGGCTACACCTTC
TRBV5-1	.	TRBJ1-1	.	CASSLDRLEWAFF	TGCGCCAGCAGCTTGGACAGGCTAGAATGGGCTTTCTTT
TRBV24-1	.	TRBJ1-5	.	CATGLSGNQPQHF	TGTGCCACCGGGCTGTCGGGCAATCAGCCCCAGCATTTT
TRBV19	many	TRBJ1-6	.	CASSIQAYNSPLHF	TGTGCCAGTAGTATTCAGGCCTATAATTCACCCCTCCACTTT
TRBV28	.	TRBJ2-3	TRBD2	CASSSSGRAKDTQYF	TGTGCCAGCAGTTCCAGCGGGAGGGCCAAAGATACGCAGTATTTT
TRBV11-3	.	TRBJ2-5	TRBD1	CASSLSDRGRQETQYF	TGTGCCAGCAGCTTATCCGACAGGGGGCGACAAGAGACCCAGTACTTC
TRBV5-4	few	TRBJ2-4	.	CASSWAGSIQYF	TGTGCCAGCAGCTGGGCAGGTTCCATTCAGTACTTC
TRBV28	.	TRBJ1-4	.	CASSFTQGGDEKLFF	TGTGCCAGCAGTTTCACACAGGGAGGGGATGAAAAACTGTTTTTT
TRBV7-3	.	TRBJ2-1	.	CASSSSGYNEQFF	TGTGCCAGCAGCTCCAGCGGGTACAATGAGCAGTTCTTC
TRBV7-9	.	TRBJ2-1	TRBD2	CASSLDGLAKNNEQFF	TGTGCCAGCAGCTTGGATGGACTAGCGAAAAACAATGAGCAGTTCTTC
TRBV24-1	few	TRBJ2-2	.	CATGGKNTGELFF	TGTGCCACCGGCGGGAAGAACACCGGGGAGCTGTTTTTT
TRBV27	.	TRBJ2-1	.	CASSLSNGLAPFF	TGTGCCAGCAGTTTATCGAACGGGCTAGCGCCGTTCTTC
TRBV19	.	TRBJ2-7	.	CASSRGTSNAYEQYF	TGTGCCAGTAGTAGGGGGACAAGTAATGCCTACGAGCAGTACTTC
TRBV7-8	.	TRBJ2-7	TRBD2	CASSLASGGASYEQYF	TGTGCCAGCAGCTTAGCGAGCGGGGGGGCCTCCTACGAGCAGTACTTC
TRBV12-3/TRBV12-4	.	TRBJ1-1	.	CASSLRVTEAFF	TGTGCCAGCAGTTTAAGAGTCACTGAAGCTTTCTTT
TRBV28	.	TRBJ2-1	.	CASSYYDEQFF	TGTGCCAGCAGTTACTACGATGAGCAGTTCTTC
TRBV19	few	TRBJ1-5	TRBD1	CASSTRDRGGGNQPQHF	TGTGCCAGTAGTACAAGGGACAGGGGAGGAGGCAATCAGCCCCAGCATTTT
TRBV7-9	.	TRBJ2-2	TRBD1	CASSPYSGTGTGELFF	TGTGCCAGCAGTCCTTATTCAGGGACAGGCACCGGGGAGCTGTTTTTT
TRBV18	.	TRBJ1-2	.	CASSPVRTANYGYTF	TGTGCCAGCTCACCAGTTAGGACAGCTAACTATGGCTACACCTTC